Sequencing of this T cell receptor beta chain was carried out in a study of monozygotic twins with inflammatory bowel disease. TCRdb reprocessed the 5' RACE reads, keeping one entry per CDR3 protein, no DNA. The sample includes over 110,000 distinct CDR3 sequences. The CDR3 contains 12 residues. The germline gives CDR1 DFQATT, CDR2 SNEGSKA (reference sequence). The sequence derives from a human donor with ulcerative colitis or Crohn's disease, or a healthy co-twin of an affected twin (not recorded which). J is TRBJ2-7 and V is TRBV20-1. Sequenced: blood. The CDR3 spells CSAKVTSYEQYF.